These 10 T cell receptor beta chains came from one sample sequenced in a study of cytomegalovirus exposure and HLA in healthy donors. Primers: 60 Vbeta forward and 13 Jbeta reverse. Measured with immunoSEQ multiplex PCR; TCRdb has only the in-frame clones, and not every one. The sample lists approximately 210,000 clones, 70% to 80% occurring once. Sequencing was performed on PBMCs. The receptor set was obtained from a male donor in good health and CMV-seropositive.

The chain is built from TRBV7-2 and TRBJ1-5, with no clear D. With 5 bases removed from V and 4 bases from J, the gap between germline ends came to 6 bases. Germline V lookup: CDR1 SGHTA, CDR2 FQGNSA. The CDR3 totals 12 residues. The CDR3 nucleotides are TGTGCCAGCAGCCTCAGTAATCAGCCCCAGCATTTT. It specifies CASSLSNQPQHF.

The V call is TRBV27, the J call TRBJ2-3; D call uncertain. CDR3 length equals 15 residues. The ends were cut back, 4 bases at V and 0 bases at J, with 11 bases in the middle. In germline, CDR1 is MNHEY, CDR2 SMNVEV (reference sequence). The CDR3 protein is CASSSQRTSTDTQYF. The CDR3, as DNA: TGTGCCAGCAGTTCGCAGCGTACTAGCACAGATACGCAGTATTTT.

This chain links TRBV18 with TRBJ1-4, with 7 positions matching TRBD1. The trim removed 3 bases at V and 4 bases at J, leaving 14 bases unmatched. The CDR3 consists of 18 residues. Germline assignment: CDR1 KGHSH and CDR2 LQKENI. The CDR3 coding sequence is TGTGCCAGCTCACCCATCACTTTCCGGGACAGCATTAATGAAAAACTGTTTTTT. Its translation is CASSPITFRDSINEKLFF. Full variable domain (missing parts from reference TRBV18 and TRBJ1-4): NAGVMQNPRHLVRRRGQEARLRCSPMKGHSHVYWYRQLPEEGLKFMVYLQKENIIDESGMPKERFSAEFPKEGPSILRIQQVVRGDSAAYFCASSPITFRDSINEKLFFGSGTQLSVL.

The V call is TRBV19, the J call TRBJ2-3; 7 nucleotides agree with TRBD1. The CDR3 length is 15 residues. Trimming at V came to 5 bases and at J to 2 bases, leaving 7 bases not matched to a gene. From germline, CDR1 is LNHDA and CDR2 SQIVND (reference sequence). CDR3 protein: CASSSGQTYTDTQYF. The CDR3 DNA sequence: TGTGCCAGTAGTTCGGGACAGACATACACAGATACGCAGTATTTT.

This chain joins TRBV10-3 and TRBJ1-2; D is unresolved. The CDR3 sequence is 12 residues long. V lost 11 bases and J lost 5, with 15 bases in between. Germline V gives CDR1 ENHRY, CDR2 SYGVKD. CDR3 coding DNA: TGTGCCTCATCGGTTACGAAGTATGGCTACACCTTC. It codes for CASSVTKYGYTF.

A single count supports this clone. This chain connects TRBV5-6 to TRBJ1-5; D remains ambiguous. V lost 3 bases and J lost 5, with 15 bases in between. The CDR3 contains 15 residues. Germline V CDR1 and CDR2: SGHDT, YYEEEE. In DNA form, the CDR3 reads TGTGCCAGCAGCTCTACAGTCAACTTCGATCAGCCCCAGCATTTT. Its translation is CASSSTVNFDQPQHF.

This clone was picked up one time. Its ends do not fully match the called genes, so a read error is possible. The chain has TRBV11-2 and TRBJ2-3; weak D call: TRBD1 (6 bases). The CDR3 sequence is 14 residues long. Germline CDR1 reads SGHAT; CDR2 reads FQNNGV. CDR3 DNA sequence: TGTGCCAGCCGCTTCCGGGACAATACAGATACGCAGTATTTT. Encoded protein: CASRFRDNTDTQYF. Full variable domain (rest looked up from reference TRBV11-2 and TRBJ2-3): EAGVAQSPRYKIIEKRQSVAFWCNPISGHATLYWYQQILGQGPKLLIQFQNNGVVDDSQLPKDRFSAERLKGVDSTLKIQPAKLEDSAVYLCASRFRDNTDTQYFGPGTRLTVL.

The rearrangement links TRBV9 to TRBJ1-5; D may be TRBD1 (6 bases). Germline CDR1 SGDLS, CDR2 YYNGEE. The germline V and J ends were trimmed by 7 bases and 3 bases, with 11 bases remaining between them. CDR3 length: 13 amino acids. CDR3 coding DNA: TGTGCCAGCGCTCCAGGGGCCAATCAGCCCCAGCATTTT. Translation: CASAPGANQPQHF.

The chain uses TRBV5-4 and TRBJ1-2, with D perhaps matching TRBD1 (6 bases). Trimming shortened V by 4 bases and J by 6 bases, and 13 bases separated the two germline ends. The CDR3 sequence is 13 residues long. Per the germline V gene, CDR1 is SGHNT and CDR2 is YYREEE (reference sequence). CDR3 sequence (DNA): TGTGCCAGCAGCGCTGACAGGCAGAATGGCTACACCTTC. Its translation: CASSADRQNGYTF.

A few counts support this clone. The chain combines TRBV7-9 with TRBJ2-1, with no clear D. This CDR3 comprises 15 residues. V was pared by 3 bases and J by 7 bases, with 16 bases between. Germline CDR1 reads SEHNR; CDR2 reads FQNEAQ (reference sequence). CDR3 coding DNA: TGTGCCAGCAGCTTCTGGGCGAAAGATTCAAATGAGCAGTTCTTC. The encoded protein is CASSFWAKDSNEQFF.